This T cell receptor beta chain emerged from a study of T cell changes during pregnancy in multiple sclerosis. This clone came up once. The J segment lost 6 bases and the V segment lost 4 bases, leaving 8 bases of the junction unmatched. The CDR3 is made up of 14 amino acids. Germline assignment: CDR1 SGHTA and CDR2 FQGNSA. Measured with immunoSEQ multiplex PCR; TCRdb has only the in-frame clones, and not every one. The table lists 25,000 to 30,000 clones, more than 80% of them singletons. The sequenced sample was CD4+ T cells from peripheral blood mononuclear cells, obtained in the first trimester of pregnancy. V and J are TRBV7-2 and TRBJ1-2; TRBD1 matches at 7 bases. The receptor was derived from a female donor with multiple sclerosis, enrolled in a pregnancy study. The CDR3 bases are TGTGCCAGCAGCTCCAAGACAGGGCTGGATGGCTACACCTTC. Its protein is CASSSKTGLDGYTF.